The sequence of this T cell receptor (beta chain) was determined in a study of STAT5B mutations in CD4+ large granular lymphocyte leukemia. General study points: 8/27 top patient clones versus 2/35 control clones were TRBV06-family. Without HLA matching, higher CD4+ than CD8+ T-LGLL clonality could reflect small sample size.

The CDR3 loop spans 13 amino acids. V gave up 0 bases and J gave up 6 bases, with 7 bases separating them. Germline V gene sequence: CDR1 MGHDK, CDR2 SYGVNS. As regards this clone: Its antigen is unidentified.

The assay was run at survey level. Methods used by the authors: Productive clonotypes were detectable down to 2.59 x 10-5 frequency. Clones were read by immunoSEQ multiplex PCR, and TCRdb kept only the in-frame ones, dropping some. V, J and clone size derive from that table, while D and trimming were established from the DNA sequence. The profile shows about 33,000 clones, around 70% of them singletons. The genes are TRBV25-1 and TRBJ2-3; TRBD1 or TRBD2 may be the D gene (6 bases each). The sequenced sample was CD4+ T cells from blood buffy coats. This TCR was recovered from a human donor in good health. The CDR3 DNA reads TGTGCCAGCAGTGAATACGGGGGCGATACGCAGTATTTT. Translation gives CASSEYGGDTQYF.